The clone carrying this T cell receptor (beta chain) occurred once. The antigen remains unidentified. This sample was taken from a study of graft-versus-host responses after intestinal transplantation. Overall study: Each patient got anti-thymocyte globulin induction, then tacrolimus and steroids for about 3 years.

Generated by immunoSEQ multiplex PCR, the TCRdb table keeps only in-frame clones and is missing some. The sample holds around 26,000 clones, approximately 94% seen once. Findings and limits, study-wide: When patients had graft-donor T cell macrochimerism, their allografts held high graft-versus-host to host-versus-graft clonal ratios.

Germline V gene data show CDR1 as SGHTS and CDR2 as YDEGEE. The CDR3 loop spans 14 amino acids. V was trimmed by 2 bases and J by 2 bases, leaving 11 bases between them. V and J are TRBV5-8 and TRBJ2-7, with D unresolved. The sequence came from a human patient who received an intestinal transplant, so some T cells may come from the graft donor. Sample: PBMCs, taken 156 days after intestinal transplant. CDR3 residues: CASSLLGGTYEQYF. Written as DNA, the CDR3 is TGTGCCAGCAGCTTACTCGGCGGCACCTACGAGCAGTACTTC.